The clone carrying this TCR beta chain was counted once. The entry originates in a study of cytotoxic CD8 clonotypes in ibrutinib-treated CLL. Method: immunoSEQ multiplex PCR; TCRdb's copy keeps in-frame clones and lacks some. This sample has over 200,000 clones, with more than 70% found just once. The CDR3 contains 13 residues. Per the germline V gene, CDR1 is KGHSH and CDR2 is LQKENI. V dropped 0 bases and J dropped 3 bases, with 6 bases sitting between them. The TCR sequence derives from a human donor with chronic lymphocytic leukemia. The starting material was PBMCs, obtained after 12 months of ibrutinib treatment. The chain uses TRBV18 and TRBJ2-7; D is uncertain. The CDR3 sequence: CASSPPGNYEQYF. The CDR3 DNA reads TGTGCCAGCTCACCACCAGGTAACTACGAGCAGTACTTC.